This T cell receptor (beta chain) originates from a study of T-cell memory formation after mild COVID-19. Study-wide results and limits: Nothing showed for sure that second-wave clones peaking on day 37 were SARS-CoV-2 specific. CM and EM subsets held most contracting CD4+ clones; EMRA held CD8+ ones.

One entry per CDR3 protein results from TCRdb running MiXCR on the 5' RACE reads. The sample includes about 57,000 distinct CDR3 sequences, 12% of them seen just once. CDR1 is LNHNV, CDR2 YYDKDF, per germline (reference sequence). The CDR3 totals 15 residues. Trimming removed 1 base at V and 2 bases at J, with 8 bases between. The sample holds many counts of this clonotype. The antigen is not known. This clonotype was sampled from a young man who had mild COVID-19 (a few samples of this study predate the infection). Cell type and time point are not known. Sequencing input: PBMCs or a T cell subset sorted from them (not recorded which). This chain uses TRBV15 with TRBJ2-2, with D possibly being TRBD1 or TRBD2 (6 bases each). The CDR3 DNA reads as TGTGCCACCAGCAGAGGCGGGACAAACACCGGGGAGCTGTTTTTT. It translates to CATSRGGTNTGELFF.